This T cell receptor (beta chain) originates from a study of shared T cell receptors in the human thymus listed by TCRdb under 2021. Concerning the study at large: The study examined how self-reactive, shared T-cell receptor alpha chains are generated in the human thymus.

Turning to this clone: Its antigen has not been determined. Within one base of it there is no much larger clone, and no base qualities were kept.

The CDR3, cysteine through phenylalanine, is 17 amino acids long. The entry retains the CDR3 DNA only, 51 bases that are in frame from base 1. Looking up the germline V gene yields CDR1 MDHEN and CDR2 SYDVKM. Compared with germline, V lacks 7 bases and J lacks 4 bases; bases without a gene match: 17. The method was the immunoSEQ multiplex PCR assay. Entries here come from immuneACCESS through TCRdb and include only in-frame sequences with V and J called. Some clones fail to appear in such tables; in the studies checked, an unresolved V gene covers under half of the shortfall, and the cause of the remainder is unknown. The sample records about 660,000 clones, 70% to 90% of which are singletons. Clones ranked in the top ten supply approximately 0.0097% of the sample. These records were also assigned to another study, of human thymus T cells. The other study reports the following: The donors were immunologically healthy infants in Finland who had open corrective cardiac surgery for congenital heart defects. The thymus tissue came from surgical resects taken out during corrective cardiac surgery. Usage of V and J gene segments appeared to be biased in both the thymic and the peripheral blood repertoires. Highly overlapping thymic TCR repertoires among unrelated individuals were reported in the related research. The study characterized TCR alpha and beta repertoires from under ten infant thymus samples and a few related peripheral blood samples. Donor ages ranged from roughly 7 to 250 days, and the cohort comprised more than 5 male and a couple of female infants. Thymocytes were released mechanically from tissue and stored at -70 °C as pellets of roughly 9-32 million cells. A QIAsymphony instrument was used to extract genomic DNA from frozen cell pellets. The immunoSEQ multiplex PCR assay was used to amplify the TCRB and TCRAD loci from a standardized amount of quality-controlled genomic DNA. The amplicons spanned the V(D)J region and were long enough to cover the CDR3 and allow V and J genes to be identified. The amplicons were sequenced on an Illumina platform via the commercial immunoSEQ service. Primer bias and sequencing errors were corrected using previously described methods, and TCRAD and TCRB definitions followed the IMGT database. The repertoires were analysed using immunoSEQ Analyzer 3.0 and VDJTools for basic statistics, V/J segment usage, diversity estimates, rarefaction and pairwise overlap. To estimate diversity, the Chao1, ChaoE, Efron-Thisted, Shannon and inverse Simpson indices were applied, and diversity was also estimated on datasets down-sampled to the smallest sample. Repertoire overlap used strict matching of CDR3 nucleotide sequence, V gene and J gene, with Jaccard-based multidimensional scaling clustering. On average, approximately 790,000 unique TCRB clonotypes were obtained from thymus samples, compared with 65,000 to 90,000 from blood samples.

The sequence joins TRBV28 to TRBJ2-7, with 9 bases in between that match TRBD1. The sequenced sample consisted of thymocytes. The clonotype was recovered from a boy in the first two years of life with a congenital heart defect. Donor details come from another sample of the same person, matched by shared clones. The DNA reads TGTGCCAGCACCAACCCTCGGGACAGGGAGGCTGGGTACGAGCAGTACTTC. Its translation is CASTNPRDREAGYEQYF. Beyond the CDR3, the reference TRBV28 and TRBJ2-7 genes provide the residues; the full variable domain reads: DVKVTQSSRYLVKRTGEKVFLECVQDMDHENMFWYRQDPGLGLRLIYFSYDVKMKEKGDIPEGYSVSREKKERFSLILESASTNQTSMYLCASTNPRDREAGYEQYFGPGTRLTVT.